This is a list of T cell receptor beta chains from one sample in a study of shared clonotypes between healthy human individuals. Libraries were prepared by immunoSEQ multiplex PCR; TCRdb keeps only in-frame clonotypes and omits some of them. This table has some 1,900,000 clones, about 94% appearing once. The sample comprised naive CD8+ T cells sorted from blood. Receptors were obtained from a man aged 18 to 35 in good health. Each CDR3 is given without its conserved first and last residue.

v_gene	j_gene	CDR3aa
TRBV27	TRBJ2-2	ASSPLTGGTGELF
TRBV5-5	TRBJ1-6	ASSQRDRGSSYNSPLH
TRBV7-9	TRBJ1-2	ASSLGTGGMDYGYT
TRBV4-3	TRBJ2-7	ASSPRWQDNYEQY
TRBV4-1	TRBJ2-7	ASSQTSGVEEQY
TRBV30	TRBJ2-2	AWSLGQGRAGELF
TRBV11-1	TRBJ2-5	ASSETFGRQETQY
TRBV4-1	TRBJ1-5	ASSQALNQPQH
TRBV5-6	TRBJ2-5	ASSFWGQGKETQY
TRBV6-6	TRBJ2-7	ASTPRLQSYEQY
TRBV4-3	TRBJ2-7	ASSQDRSGAPYEQY
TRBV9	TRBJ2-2	ASSVGGENTGELF
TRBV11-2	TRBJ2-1	ASRDYNEQF
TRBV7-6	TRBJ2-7	ASSLHGISYEQY
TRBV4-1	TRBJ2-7	ASSQDRGTSYEQY
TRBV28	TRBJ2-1	ASSPYSGLAFDEQF
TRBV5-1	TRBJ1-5	ASSAGTGGIQPQH
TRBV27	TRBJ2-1	ASSLSAYNEQF
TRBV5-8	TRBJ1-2	ASSPGQIYYGYT
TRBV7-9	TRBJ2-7	ASSYSSYEQY
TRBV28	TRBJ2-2	ASSPDRDGELF
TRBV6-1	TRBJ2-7	ASSELNQGARTYEQY
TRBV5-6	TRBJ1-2	ASSLNWDRGLYYGYT
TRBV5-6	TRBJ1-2	ASSLTGGIYGYT
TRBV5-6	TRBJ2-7	ASSLAASYEQY
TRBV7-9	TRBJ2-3	ASSLGGASTDTQY
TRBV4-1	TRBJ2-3	ASSQDVSGGYYTQY
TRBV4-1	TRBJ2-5	ASSQDGGGAETQY
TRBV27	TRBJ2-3	ASSLIAGTPDTQY
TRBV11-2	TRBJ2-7	ASSLDLAGASYEQY
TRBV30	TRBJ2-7	AWSQLNYEQY
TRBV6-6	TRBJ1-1	ASSGMNTEAF
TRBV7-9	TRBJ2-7	ASSLVHGQGYEQY
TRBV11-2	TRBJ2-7	ASSFGQGSYEQY
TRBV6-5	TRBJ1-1	ASSYTRADTEAF
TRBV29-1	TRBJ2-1	SVAPSGWGSYNEQF
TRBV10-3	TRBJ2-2	AISEEQGVGNTGELF
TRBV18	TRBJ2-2	ASSRGVAGSTGELF
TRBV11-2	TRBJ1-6	ASSLTVSSYNSPLH
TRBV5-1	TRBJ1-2	ASSYQTDRDYGYT
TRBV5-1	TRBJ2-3	ASSWTGGYTDTQY
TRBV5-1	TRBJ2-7	ASSLPFRRAQLSSYEQY
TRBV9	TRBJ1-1	ASSGPDGVFEAF
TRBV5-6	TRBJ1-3	ASSWQGAGNTIY
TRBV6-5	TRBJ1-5	ASSYSRDRPQH
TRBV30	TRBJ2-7	AWTPDSSSSYEQY